This T cell receptor beta chain was captured by sequencing in a study of T cell responses to AZD1222 COVID-19 vaccine. Study-wide results and limits: Donors skewed white British and female; clonal diversity was possibly underestimated. Within unmutated variant regions lay the reported targets of nearly half of spike-specific TCRs. Only after the peak T cell response were repertoires sampled. Vaccine-related CD4 TCRs covered spike, predominating at 160-218 and 743-854.

A remark on this clone: Its antigen is not identified.

The germline V gene encodes CDR1 MNHEY and CDR2 SMNVEV (reference sequence). V was shortened by 3 bases and J by 5 bases, with 8 bases between the two germline ends. The CDR3 is 13 residues long. Assay: immunoSEQ multiplex PCR; the TCRdb copy retains only in-frame clones and omits some. Altogether about 130,000 clones are present, roughly 85% being singletons, with the ten largest covering just under 4.5%. This chain links TRBV27 with TRBJ1-5; D unclear. The receptor comes from an adult who received the AZD1222 COVID-19 vaccine. Sequencing used peripheral blood, obtained 28 days after the second AZD1222 dose. The DNA for the CDR3 is TGTGCCAGCAGTTTGCTGGCCGATCAGCCCCAGCATTTT. Translating gives CASSLLADQPQHF.